Detailed here is one TCR beta chain. Antigen: not known. Via MiXCR, TCRdb re-called the 5' RACE reads, giving one row per CDR3 protein. The sample shows fewer than 500,000 distinct CDR3 sequences, roughly an eighth of them seen only once. The data stem from a study of identical twins. The study's findings and limits: With abundant cord blood beta clonotypes, insertions were fewer; memory repertoires showed no such pattern. Out-of-frame alpha sequences shared by twins showed excess low generation probability. Beta out-of-frame sequences displayed a weaker excess of sharing between twins.

Trimming took off 5 bases at V and 5 bases at J, with 17 bases between the two ends. The CDR3 is 15 residues long. This same sample was also taken into another study, of yellow fever vaccine responses in identical twins.

V and J are TRBV12-3 or TRBV12-4 and TRBJ2-3; TRBD2 might be the D (5 bases). The sample consisted of CD4+ T cells sorted from blood. The TCR comes from a woman under 30 in good health. The CDR3 DNA reads as TGTGCCAGCAGTGGCCCAAGAGCGGAGGAAGATACGCAGTATTTT. It is translated as CASSGPRAEEDTQYF.